The sequence of this T cell receptor (beta chain) was determined in a study of T-cell reconstitution after alpha-beta-depleted transplantation in children. Trimming removed 3 bases at V and 0 bases at J, with 6 bases between. The germline V gene has CDR1 DFQATT and CDR2 SNEGSKA (reference sequence). CDR3 length: 13 amino acids. As it was prepared, the TCRbeta library received unique molecular identifiers. MiXCR was run by TCRdb on the PCR reads, yielding one entry per CDR3 protein. The table records about 640,000 distinct CDR3 sequences, approximately 16% of them present only once. The sample holds many counts of this clonotype.

V is TRBV20-1 and J is TRBJ2-1; D remains ambiguous. This TCR derives from a human donor who donated a stem cell graft to a child with acute myeloid leukemia. This specimen consisted of PBMCs from the stem cell graft donor, obtained from the stem cell graft. The CDR3 DNA is TGCAGTGCTAGCCGTAGCTCCTACAATGAGCAGTTCTTC. It is translated as CSASRSSYNEQFF.